This is a list of T cell receptor beta chains from one sample in a study of T cell changes during pregnancy in multiple sclerosis. Generated by immunoSEQ multiplex PCR, the TCRdb table keeps only in-frame clones and is missing some. The data show under 85,000 clones, with approximately 90% seen just once and around 1.5% held by the top ten. The sequenced sample was peripheral blood, obtained in the third trimester of pregnancy. The receptors were gathered from a female donor with multiple sclerosis, enrolled in a pregnancy study. CDR3s include the opening cysteine and the closing phenylalanine or tryptophan. The order of the fields is J gene, D gene, V gene, clone size, CDR3 protein, CDR3 DNA. A D gene is named only where the DNA matches it firmly. Part of the rows lack a size; the others show once, few, many or a class for expanded clones.

>TRBJ2-5|-|TRBV18|-
CASSQTGQETQYF
TGTGCCAGCTCACAGACAGGTCAAGAGACCCAGTACTTC
>TRBJ2-2|-|TRBV28|-
CASSLNRDTGELFF
TGTGCCAGCAGTTTAAACAGGGACACCGGGGAGCTGTTTTTT
>TRBJ1-2|TRBD1|TRBV5-6|-
CASSRRDRGYGYTF
TGTGCCAGCAGCCGGAGAGACAGGGGCTATGGCTACACCTTC
>TRBJ2-7|TRBD2|TRBV6-5|-
CASFAGGEQYF
TGTGCCAGCTTCGCGGGAGGGGAGCAGTACTTC
>TRBJ2-7|TRBD2|TRBV7-9|-
CASSPAPGTSGRISYEQYF
TGTGCCAGCAGCCCCGCCCCCGGGACTAGCGGGAGAATCTCCTACGAGCAGTACTTC
>TRBJ2-1|TRBD1|TRBV5-8|-
CASRPGQISYNEQFF
TGTGCCAGCAGGCCGGGACAGATCTCCTACAATGAGCAGTTCTTC
>TRBJ2-5|-|TRBV6-5|few
CASSPAGFGETQYF
TGTGCCAGCAGCCCCGCAGGATTTGGGGAGACCCAGTACTTC
>TRBJ2-1|TRBD1|TRBV27|-
CASKRQGAPNEQFF
TGTGCCAGCAAAAGACAGGGGGCCCCCAATGAGCAGTTCTTC
>TRBJ2-7|TRBD2|TRBV5-4|-
CASSLELAGTAYEQYF
TGTGCCAGCAGCTTGGAGCTAGCGGGGACCGCCTACGAGCAGTACTTC
>TRBJ1-3|TRBD1|TRBV7-9|-
CASAQGAGNTIYF
TGTGCCAGCGCACAGGGGGCTGGAAACACCATATATTTT
>TRBJ1-2|-|TRBV5-1|-
CASSLGGSDSPNYGYTF
TGCGCCAGCAGCTTGGGGGGATCCGACAGTCCTAACTATGGCTACACCTTC
>TRBJ2-2|TRBD1|TRBV6-6|-
CASSQGTGRTGELFF
TGTGCCAGCAGTCAGGGGACAGGGCGGACCGGGGAGCTGTTTTTT
>TRBJ2-5|-|TRBV4-3|-
CASSQGAAGQETQYF
TGCGCCAGCAGCCAAGGAGCGGCGGGGCAAGAGACCCAGTACTTC